This T cell receptor beta chain was captured by sequencing in a study of blood T cell repertoires in COVID-19. About the research overall: Sample material is recorded as cDNA or gDNA derived from T cells, B-cell-depleted T cells, or PBMCs.

With 2 bases clipped from V and 3 bases from J, the junction kept 5 bases outside the gene matches. This CDR3 has 16 amino acids. The germline gives CDR1 SGHRS, CDR2 YFSETQ. Clones were sequenced by immunoSEQ multiplex PCR, and TCRdb holds only the in-frame ones, with some missing. The top ten clones hold 13% of a sample with about 100,000 clones, about 82% of them seen once. This receptor was identified in a man aged 45 to 65 with active or convalescent COVID-19. The sequenced sample was peripheral blood. J is TRBJ1-4 and V is TRBV5-1, with TRBD1 matching 9 bases. The CDR3 here is CASSFAGTGSNEKLFF. DNA for the CDR3: TGCGCCAGCAGCTTTGCAGGGACAGGGTCTAATGAAAAACTGTTTTTT.